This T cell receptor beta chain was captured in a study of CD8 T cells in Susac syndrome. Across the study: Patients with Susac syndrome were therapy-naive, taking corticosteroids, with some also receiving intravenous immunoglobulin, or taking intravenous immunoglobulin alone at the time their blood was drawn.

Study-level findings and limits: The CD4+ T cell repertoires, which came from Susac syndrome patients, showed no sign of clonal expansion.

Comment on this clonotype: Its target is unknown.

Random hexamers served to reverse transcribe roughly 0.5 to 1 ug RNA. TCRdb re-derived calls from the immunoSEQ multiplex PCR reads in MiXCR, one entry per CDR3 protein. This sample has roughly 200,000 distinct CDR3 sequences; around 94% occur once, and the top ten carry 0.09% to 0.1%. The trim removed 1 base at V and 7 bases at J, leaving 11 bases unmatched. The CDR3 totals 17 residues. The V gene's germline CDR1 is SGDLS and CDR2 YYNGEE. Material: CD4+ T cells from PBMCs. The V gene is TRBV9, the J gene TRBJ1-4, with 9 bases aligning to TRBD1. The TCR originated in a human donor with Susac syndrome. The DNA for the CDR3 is TGTGCCAGCAGCGTATCAGATAGGGGACAGGGCCGTGAAAAACTGTTTTTT. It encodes CASSVSDRGQGREKLFF.